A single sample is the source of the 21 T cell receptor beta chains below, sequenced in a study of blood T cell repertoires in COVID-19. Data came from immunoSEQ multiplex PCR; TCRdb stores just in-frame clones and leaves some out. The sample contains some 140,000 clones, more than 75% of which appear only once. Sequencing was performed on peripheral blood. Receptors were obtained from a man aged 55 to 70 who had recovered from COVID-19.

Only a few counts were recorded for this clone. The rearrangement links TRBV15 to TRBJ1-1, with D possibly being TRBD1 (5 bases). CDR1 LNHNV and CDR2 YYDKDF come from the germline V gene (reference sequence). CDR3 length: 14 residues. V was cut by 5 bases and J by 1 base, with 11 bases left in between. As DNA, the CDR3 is TGTGCCACCAGCCGACCTGGGGCGAACACTGAAGCTTTCTTT. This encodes CATSRPGANTEAFF.

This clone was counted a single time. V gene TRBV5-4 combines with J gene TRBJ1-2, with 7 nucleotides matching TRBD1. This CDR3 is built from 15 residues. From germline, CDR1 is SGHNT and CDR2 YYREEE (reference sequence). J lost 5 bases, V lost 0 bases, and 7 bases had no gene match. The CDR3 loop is CASSLAKTGNYGYTF. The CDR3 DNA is TGTGCCAGCAGCTTGGCCAAGACAGGGAATTATGGCTACACCTTC.

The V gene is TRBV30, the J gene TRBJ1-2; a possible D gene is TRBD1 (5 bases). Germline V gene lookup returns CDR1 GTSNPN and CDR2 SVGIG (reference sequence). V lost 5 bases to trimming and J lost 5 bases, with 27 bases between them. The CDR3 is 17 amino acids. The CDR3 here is CAWGGNGPGKGRYGYTF. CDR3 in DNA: TGTGCCTGGGGGGGTAACGGCCCAGGGAAAGGAAGGTATGGCTACACCTTC.

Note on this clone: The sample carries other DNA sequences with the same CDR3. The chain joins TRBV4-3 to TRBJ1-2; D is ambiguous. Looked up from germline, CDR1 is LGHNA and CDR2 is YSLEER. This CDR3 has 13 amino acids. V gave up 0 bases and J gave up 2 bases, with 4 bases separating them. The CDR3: CASSQDRNYGYTF. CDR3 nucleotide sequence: TGCGCCAGCAGCCAAGACAGGAACTATGGCTACACCTTC.

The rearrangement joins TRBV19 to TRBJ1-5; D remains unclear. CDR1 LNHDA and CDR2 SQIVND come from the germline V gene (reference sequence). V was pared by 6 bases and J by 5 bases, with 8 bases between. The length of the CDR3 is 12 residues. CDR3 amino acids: CASRLGDQPQHF. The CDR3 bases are TGTGCCAGTAGATTGGGAGATCAGCCCCAGCATTTT.

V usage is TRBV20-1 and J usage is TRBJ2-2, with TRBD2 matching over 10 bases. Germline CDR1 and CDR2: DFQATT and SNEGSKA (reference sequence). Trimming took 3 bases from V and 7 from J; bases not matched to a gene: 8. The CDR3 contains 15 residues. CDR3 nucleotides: TGCAGTGCTAGTAGCGGGACTAGCGTTATCGGGGAGCTGTTTTTT. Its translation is CSASSGTSVIGELFF.

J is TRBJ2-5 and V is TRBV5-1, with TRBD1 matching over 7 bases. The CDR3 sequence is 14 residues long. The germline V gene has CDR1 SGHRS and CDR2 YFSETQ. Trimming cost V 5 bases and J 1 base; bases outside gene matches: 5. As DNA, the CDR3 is TGCGCCAGCAGTCAAGGACAGGTCCAAGAGACCCAGTACTTC. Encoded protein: CASSQGQVQETQYF.

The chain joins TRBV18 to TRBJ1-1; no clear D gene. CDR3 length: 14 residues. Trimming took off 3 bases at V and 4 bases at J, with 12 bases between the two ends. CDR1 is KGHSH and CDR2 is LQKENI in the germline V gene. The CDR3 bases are TGTGCCAGCTCACCGCTGGAGGTGGGCACTGAAGCTTTCTTT. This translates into CASSPLEVGTEAFF.

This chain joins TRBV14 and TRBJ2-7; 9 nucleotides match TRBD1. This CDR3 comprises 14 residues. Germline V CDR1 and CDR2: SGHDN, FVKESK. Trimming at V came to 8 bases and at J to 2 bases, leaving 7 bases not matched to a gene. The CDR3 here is CASGRDRATYEQYF. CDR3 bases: TGTGCCAGCGGTCGGGACAGGGCCACCTACGAGCAGTACTTC.

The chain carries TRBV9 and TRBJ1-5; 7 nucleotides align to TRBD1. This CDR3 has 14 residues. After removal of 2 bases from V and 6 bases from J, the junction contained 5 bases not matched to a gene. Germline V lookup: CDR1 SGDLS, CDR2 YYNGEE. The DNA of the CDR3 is TGTGCCAGCAGCGTTACAGGGGCGGGTCAGCCCCAGCATTTT. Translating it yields CASSVTGAGQPQHF.

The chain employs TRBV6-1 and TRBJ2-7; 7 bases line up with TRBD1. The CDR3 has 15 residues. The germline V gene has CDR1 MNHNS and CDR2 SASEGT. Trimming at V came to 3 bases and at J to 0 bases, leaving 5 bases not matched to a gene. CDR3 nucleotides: TGTGCCAGCAGTGACCCCGGGACAGTCTCCTACGAGCAGTACTTC. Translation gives CASSDPGTVSYEQYF.

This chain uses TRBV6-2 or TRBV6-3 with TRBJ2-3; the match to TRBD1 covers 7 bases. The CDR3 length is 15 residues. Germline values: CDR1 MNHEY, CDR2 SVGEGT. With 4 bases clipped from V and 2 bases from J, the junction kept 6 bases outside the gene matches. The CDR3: CASSSPTGFTDTQYF. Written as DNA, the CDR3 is TGTGCCAGCAGTTCCCCGACAGGGTTCACAGATACGCAGTATTTT.

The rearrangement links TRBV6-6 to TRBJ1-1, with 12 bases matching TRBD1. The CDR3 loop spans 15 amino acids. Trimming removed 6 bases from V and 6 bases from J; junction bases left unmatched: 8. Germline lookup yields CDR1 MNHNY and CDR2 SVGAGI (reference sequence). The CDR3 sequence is CASRQGTGGIAEAFF. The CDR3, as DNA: TGTGCCAGCAGACAAGGGACAGGGGGCATCGCTGAAGCTTTCTTT.

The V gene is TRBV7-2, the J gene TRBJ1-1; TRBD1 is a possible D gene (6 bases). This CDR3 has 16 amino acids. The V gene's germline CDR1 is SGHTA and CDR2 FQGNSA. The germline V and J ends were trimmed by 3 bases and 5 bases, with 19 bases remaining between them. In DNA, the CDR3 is TGTGCCAGCAGCTTTTTGGGATCAGGGGCAGATACTGAAGCTTTCTTT. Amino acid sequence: CASSFLGSGADTEAFF.

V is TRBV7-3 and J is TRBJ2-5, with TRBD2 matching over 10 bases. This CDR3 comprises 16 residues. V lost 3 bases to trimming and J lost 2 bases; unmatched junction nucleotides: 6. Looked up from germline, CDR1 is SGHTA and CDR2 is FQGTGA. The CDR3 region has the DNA TGTGCCAGCAGCTTGAAACGGACTAGCGGACAAGAGACCCAGTACTTC. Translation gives CASSLKRTSGQETQYF.

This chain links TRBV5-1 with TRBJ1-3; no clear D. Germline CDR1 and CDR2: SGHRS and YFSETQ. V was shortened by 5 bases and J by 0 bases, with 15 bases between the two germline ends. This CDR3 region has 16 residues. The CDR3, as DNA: TGCGCCAGCAGTATATCGGTCCTGAGCTCTGGAAACACCATATATTTT. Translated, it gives CASSISVLSSGNTIYF.

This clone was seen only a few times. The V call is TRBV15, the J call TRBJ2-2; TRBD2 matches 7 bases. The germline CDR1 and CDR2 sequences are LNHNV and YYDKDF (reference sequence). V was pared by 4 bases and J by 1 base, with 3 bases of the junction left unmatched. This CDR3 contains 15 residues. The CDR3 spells CATSKGGGNTGELFF. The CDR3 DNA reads TGTGCCACCAGCAAGGGCGGGGGGAACACCGGGGAGCTGTTTTTT.

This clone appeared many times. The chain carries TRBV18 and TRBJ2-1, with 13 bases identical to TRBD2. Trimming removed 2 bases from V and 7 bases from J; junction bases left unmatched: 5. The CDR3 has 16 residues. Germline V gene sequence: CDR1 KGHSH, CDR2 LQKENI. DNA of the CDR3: TGTGCCAGCTCACCATTCACTAGCGGGAGGGGGAATGAGCAGTTCTTC. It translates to CASSPFTSGRGNEQFF.

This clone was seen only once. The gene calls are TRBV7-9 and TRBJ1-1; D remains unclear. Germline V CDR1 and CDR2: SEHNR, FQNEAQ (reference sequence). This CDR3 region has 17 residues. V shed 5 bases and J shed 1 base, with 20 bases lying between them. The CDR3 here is CASSVISPEEGNTEAFF. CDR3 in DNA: TGTGCCAGCAGCGTAATCAGTCCCGAGGAGGGGAACACTGAAGCTTTCTTT.

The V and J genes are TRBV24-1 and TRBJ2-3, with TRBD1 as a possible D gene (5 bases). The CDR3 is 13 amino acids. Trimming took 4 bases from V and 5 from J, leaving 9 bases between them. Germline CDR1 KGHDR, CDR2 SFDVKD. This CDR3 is CATSDLDRDTQYF. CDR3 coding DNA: TGTGCCACCAGTGACCTCGACAGAGATACGCAGTATTTT.

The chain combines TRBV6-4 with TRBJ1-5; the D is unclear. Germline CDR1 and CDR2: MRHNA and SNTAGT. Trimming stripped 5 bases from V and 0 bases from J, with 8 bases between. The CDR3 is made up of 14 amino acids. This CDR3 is CASSPTDSNQPQHF. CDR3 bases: TGTGCCAGCAGTCCCACAGATAGCAATCAGCCCCAGCATTTT.